The 20 T cell receptor beta chains below all came from one sample that was sequenced in a study of shared clonotypes between healthy human individuals. Produced via immunoSEQ multiplex PCR; TCRdb's table is partial and in-frame only. Of around 2.1 million clones in the sample, about 93% are singletons; the top ten hold around 1.7%. Positively selected for CCR7, the CD45RO-negative cells used as naive CD8 cells excluded terminally differentiated effector memory CD45RA+ cells. Sequenced input: naive CD8+ T cells from PBMCs. Receptor source: a man between 18 and 29 years old in good health. Some clones in this sample may be carry-over from other donors' samples.

The chain recombines TRBV14 with TRBJ2-2; D unclear. The length of the CDR3 is 14 residues. Germline V gives CDR1 SGHDN, CDR2 FVKESK. Trimming stripped 4 bases from V and 8 bases from J, with 14 bases between. The CDR3 DNA is TGTGCCAGCAGCCCTCGAGTGGGGTCAGGGGAGCTGTTTTTT. Its protein product is CASSPRVGSGELFF. The full variable domain, with the rest looked up from reference TRBV14 and TRBJ2-2, is EAGVTQFPSHSVIEKGQTVTLRCDPISGHDNLYWYRRVMGKEIKFLLHFVKESKQDESGMPNNRFLAERTGGTYSTLKVQPAELEDSGVYFCASSPRVGSGELFFGEGSRLTVL.

The V and J genes are TRBV4-1 and TRBJ1-1; D is unclear. The V gene lost 0 bases and the J gene lost 0 bases, with 2 bases spanning the gap. There are 13 residues in the CDR3. Germline V gene data show CDR1 as MGHRA and CDR2 as YSYEKL. In DNA, the CDR3 is TGCGCCAGCAGCCAAGAAATGAACACTGAAGCTTTCTTT. Residues: CASSQEMNTEAFF.

Remarks on this clone: Other nucleotide sequences in the sample specify the same CDR3. This rearrangement joins TRBV27 to TRBJ2-7; D ambiguous. Looked up from germline, CDR1 is MNHEY and CDR2 is SMNVEV (reference sequence). CDR3 length: 14 residues. Trimming cost V 3 bases and J 1 base, with 10 bases left between them. Written as DNA, the CDR3 is TGTGCCAGCAGTTTCGGCACCTCTTCCTACGAGCAGTACTTC. It is translated as CASSFGTSSYEQYF.

The rearrangement joins TRBV4-1 to TRBJ2-7, with 10 nucleotides matching TRBD1. V gave up 2 bases and J gave up 4 bases; unmatched junction bases: 8. The CDR3 sequence is 16 residues long. Germline loops: CDR1 MGHRA, CDR2 YSYEKL. CDR3 in DNA: TGCGCCAGCAGCCAATTAACCCGGGACAGGGGTTACGAGCAGTACTTC. This encodes CASSQLTRDRGYEQYF.

This chain connects TRBV6-5 to TRBJ2-7; D is ambiguous. Trimming cost V 6 bases and J 7 bases, with 16 bases left between them. Germline V CDR1 and CDR2: MNHEY, SVGAGI. CDR3 length: 13 residues. The CDR3 spells CASRAMGNEEQYF. Here the CDR3 DNA reads TGTGCCAGCAGGGCGATGGGGAACGAAGAGCAGTACTTC.

The chain combines TRBV5-6 with TRBJ2-5, with D unclear. Germline V gives CDR1 SGHDT, CDR2 YYEEEE. The CDR3 runs to 13 residues. Trimming took 4 bases from V and 4 from J, leaving 11 bases between them. The DNA for the CDR3 is TGTGCCAGCAGCCCCTCCCCCGGAGAGACCCAGTACTTC. Translated, it gives CASSPSPGETQYF.

The gene calls are TRBV10-1 and TRBJ2-1; TRBD2 agrees at 8 bases. CDR1 and CDR2 from the germline V gene are WNHNN and SYGVQD (reference sequence). The V and J ends lost 5 bases and 6 bases, in that order; junction bases with no gene match: 12. The CDR3 extends over 16 amino acids. As DNA, the CDR3 is TGCGCCAGCAGTCAAAGGACTAGCAAGGTTCGCAATGAGCAGTTCTTC. Translated, it gives CASSQRTSKVRNEQFF.

The rearrangement joins TRBV5-4 to TRBJ2-7; 9 bases are a match to TRBD2. The CDR3 extends over 14 amino acids. The germline CDR1 and CDR2 sequences are SGHNT and YYREEE (reference sequence). The ends lost 4 bases at V and 2 bases at J; junction bases unmatched: 4. CDR3 region: CASSPRGGPYEQYF. Written as DNA, the CDR3 is TGTGCCAGCAGCCCGCGGGGGGGCCCCTACGAGCAGTACTTC. The entire variable domain, with the rest obtained from reference TRBV5-4 and TRBJ2-7, is as follows: ETGVTQSPTHLIKTRGQQVTLRCSSQSGHNTVSWYQQALGQGPQFIFQYYREEENGRGNFPPRFSGLQFPNYSSELNVNALELDDSALYLCASSPRGGPYEQYFGPGTRLTVT.

The chain uses TRBV7-9 and TRBJ2-5; D may match TRBD1 or TRBD2 (5 bases each). CDR1 and CDR2 from the germline V gene are SEHNR and FQNEAQ (reference sequence). Trimming stripped 7 bases from V and 5 bases from J, with 17 bases between. CDR3 length: 14 amino acids. CDR3 amino acids: CASNPMGTWETQYF. The CDR3 region has the DNA TGTGCCAGCAACCCTATGGGGACGTGGGAGACCCAGTACTTC.

The V call is TRBV6-1, the J call TRBJ2-1, with D maybe TRBD2 (6 bases). This CDR3 has 15 amino acids. V lost 6 bases and J lost 4, with 16 bases in between. Germline values: CDR1 MNHNS, CDR2 SASEGT. The CDR3 nucleotides are TGTGCCAGCAGCGGGCCCGGTAGCGGATACAATGAGCAGTTCTTC. Its translation is CASSGPGSGYNEQFF.

The gene calls are TRBV5-8 and TRBJ2-7; possibly TRBD2 for D (5 bases). Per germline, CDR1 SGHTS and CDR2 YDEGEE. V lost 4 bases to trimming and J lost 2 bases, with 16 bases between them. The CDR3 has 15 residues. CDR3 sequence: CASSTPEGFTYEQYF. The CDR3 DNA reads TGTGCCAGCAGCACGCCCGAGGGTTTTACCTACGAGCAGTACTTC.

This rearrangement joins TRBV27 to TRBJ1-2; a possible D gene is TRBD1 (5 bases). The germline V gene has CDR1 MNHEY and CDR2 SMNVEV (reference sequence). The CDR3 extends over 14 amino acids. V dropped 5 bases and J dropped 3 bases, with 13 bases sitting between them. The CDR3 sequence: CASSPLGGDYGYTF. CDR3 DNA sequence: TGTGCCAGCAGTCCGCTTGGGGGGGACTATGGCTACACCTTC.

In the case of this clone: This same CDR3 is encoded by further DNA sequences in the sample. The chain is built from TRBV27 and TRBJ2-1; D could derive from TRBD1 or TRBD2 (5 bases each). This CDR3 spans 15 amino acids. The germline V gene has CDR1 MNHEY and CDR2 SMNVEV (reference sequence). Trimming stripped 3 bases from V and 2 bases from J, with 11 bases between. In DNA, the CDR3 is TGTGCCAGCAGTTTGGGTCAGGGACCCTACAATGAGCAGTTCTTC. Translating gives CASSLGQGPYNEQFF.

This rearrangement joins TRBV20-1 to TRBJ1-1; D might be TRBD1 (5 bases). V shed 5 bases and J shed 3 bases, with 7 bases lying between them. Germline values: CDR1 DFQATT, CDR2 SNEGSKA (reference sequence). The CDR3 spans 11 residues. CDR3 sequence: CSALGDTEAFF. CDR3 in DNA: TGCAGTGCTCTGGGGGACACTGAAGCTTTCTTT.

Worth noting for this clone: Other DNA sequences in the sample encode the same CDR3. The chain joins TRBV27 to TRBJ2-7, with 7 bases fitting TRBD2. Germline V gene sequence: CDR1 MNHEY, CDR2 SMNVEV (reference sequence). This CDR3 comprises 13 residues. The V segment lost 5 bases and the J segment 5 bases; nucleotides outside the gene matches: 6. The CDR3 DNA sequence: TGTGCCAGCAGTCTTCGGGGAGGGAACGAGCAGTACTTC. Amino acids: CASSLRGGNEQYF.

This clone appeared once. The rearrangement joins TRBV11-2 to TRBJ2-7, with D perhaps matching TRBD1 or TRBD2 (5 bases each). V was clipped by 1 base and J by 0 bases, with 10 bases between them. Germline V gives CDR1 SGHAT, CDR2 FQNNGV. This CDR3 is 15 amino acids long. The CDR3 DNA reads TGTGCCAGCAGCTTAGGAGGGCAGGGCTCCTACGAGCAGTACTTC. Amino acids: CASSLGGQGSYEQYF.

This chain connects TRBV28 to TRBJ2-7; D gene unclear. From germline, CDR1 is MDHEN and CDR2 SYDVKM. Trimming removed 2 bases at V and 0 bases at J, with 8 bases between. The CDR3 sequence is 14 residues long. CDR3 in amino acids: CASSLRASSYEQYF. Written as DNA, the CDR3 is TGTGCCAGCAGTTTACGGGCCAGCTCCTACGAGCAGTACTTC. Filled out from reference TRBV28 and TRBJ2-7, the complete variable domain reads DVKVTQSSRYLVKRTGEKVFLECVQDMDHENMFWYRQDPGLGLRLIYFSYDVKMKEKGDIPEGYSVSREKKERFSLILESASTNQTSMYLCASSLRASSYEQYFGPGTRLTVT.

This clone came up once. The gene calls are TRBV5-5 and TRBJ2-7; D might be TRBD2 (6 bases). Germline loops: CDR1 SGHKS, CDR2 YYEKEE (reference sequence). Trimming took off 5 bases at V and 4 bases at J, with 7 bases between the two ends. The CDR3 consists of 11 residues. The CDR3 nucleotides read TGTGCCAGCAGGCGGGAATACGAGCAGTACTTC. The encoded protein is CASRREYEQYF.

This rearrangement joins TRBV4-3 to TRBJ2-7, with no clear D. The CDR3 covers 14 residues. V was clipped by 1 base and J by 3 bases, with 10 bases between them. The germline gives CDR1 LGHNA, CDR2 YSLEER. The CDR3 region has the DNA TGCGCCAGCAGCCAAGGCAGGTACATCTACGAGCAGTACTTC. Protein product: CASSQGRYIYEQYF.

The chain employs TRBV2 and TRBJ2-7; possibly TRBD2 for D (5 bases). The germline V and J ends were trimmed by 3 bases and 2 bases, with 11 bases remaining between them. The V gene's germline CDR1 is SNHLY and CDR2 FYNNEI. This CDR3 has 14 residues. CDR3 coding DNA: TGTGCCAGCAGTGAGTTGGACGGGACCTACGAGCAGTACTTC. It codes for CASSELDGTYEQYF.